Below, 26 T cell receptor beta chains from the same sample are listed, as sequenced in a study of blood T cell repertoires in COVID-19. Clones were read by immunoSEQ multiplex PCR, and TCRdb kept only the in-frame ones, dropping some. Seen here are hundreds of thousands of clones, 70% to 90% observed once, and the top ten hold 0.87%. Sequences were obtained from PBMCs or T cells enriched from blood (not recorded which). Receptor source: a man in his fifties or sixties who had been exposed to COVID-19.

V is TRBV5-1 and J is TRBJ1-1; possibly TRBD1 for D (6 bases). Trimming stripped 3 bases from V and 3 bases from J, with 15 bases between. Germline CDR1 SGHRS, CDR2 YFSETQ. The length of the CDR3 is 15 residues. The CDR3 bases are TGCGCCAGCAGCTACTTACAGGGTGTCGACACTGAAGCTTTCTTT. Encoded protein: CASSYLQGVDTEAFF. Complete variable domain (other parts from reference TRBV5-1 and TRBJ1-1): KAGVTQTPRYLIKTRGQQVTLSCSPISGHRSVSWYQQTPGQGLQFLFEYFSETQRNKGNFPGRFSGRQFSNSRSEMNVSTLELGDSALYLCASSYLQGVDTEAFFGQGTRLTVV.

The rearrangement links TRBV9 to TRBJ2-3; 8 nucleotides align to TRBD2. The V segment lost 4 bases and the J segment 1 base; nucleotides outside the gene matches: 8. CDR1 is SGDLS and CDR2 is YYNGEE in the germline V gene. There are 16 residues in the CDR3. The CDR3: CASSISRRGGTDTQYF. CDR3 sequence (DNA): TGTGCCAGCAGCATCTCCCGGCGGGGGGGCACAGATACGCAGTATTTT.

The chain carries TRBV10-3 and TRBJ1-1, with TRBD1 matching 10 bases. CDR1 is ENHRY, CDR2 SYGVKD, per germline. Trimming cost V 5 bases and J 7 bases; bases outside gene matches: 7. This CDR3 has 14 amino acids. This CDR3 is CAISPGQGLGEAFF. CDR3 coding DNA: TGTGCCATCAGTCCGGGACAGGGGTTGGGTGAAGCTTTCTTT.

J is TRBJ2-7 and V is TRBV28; D perhaps matches TRBD1 (6 bases). The CDR3 consists of 12 residues. V was clipped by 6 bases and J by 5 bases, with 11 bases between them. Germline V gene sequence: CDR1 MDHEN, CDR2 SYDVKM. CDR3 DNA: TGTGCCAGCAGCCCCACAGGGCACGAGCAGTACTTC. It codes for CASSPTGHEQYF.

V is TRBV9 and J is TRBJ1-6, with TRBD1 matching 9 bases. The CDR3 consists of 14 residues. The junction had 10 bases not matched to a gene; V was cut back by 4 bases and J by 14 bases. The germline CDR1 and CDR2 sequences are SGDLS and YYNGEE. CDR3: CASSSRTGEKSLHF. The CDR3 nucleotides read TGTGCCAGCAGCTCCCGGACAGGGGAAAAATCCCTCCACTTT.

A few counts support this clone. V and J are TRBV11-2 and TRBJ1-4, with a weak D call TRBD1 (5 bases). V gave up 3 bases and J gave up 6 bases, with 11 bases separating them. The CDR3 covers 14 residues. Germline V CDR1 and CDR2: SGHAT, FQNNGV. The CDR3 bases are TGTGCCAGCAGCTTGGGCCAGGGTGATGAAAAACTGTTTTTT. Translated, it gives CASSLGQGDEKLFF. The full variable domain, its missing parts supplied by reference TRBV11-2 and TRBJ1-4, is EAGVAQSPRYKIIEKRQSVAFWCNPISGHATLYWYQQILGQGPKLLIQFQNNGVVDDSQLPKDRFSAERLKGVDSTLKIQPAKLEDSAVYLCASSLGQGDEKLFFGSGTQLSVL.

The chain employs TRBV5-8 and TRBJ2-2; D is unclear. V gave up 0 bases and J gave up 6 bases, with 9 bases separating them. CDR1 and CDR2 from the germline V gene are SGHTS and YDEGEE. The CDR3 is made up of 14 amino acids. CDR3 nucleotide sequence: TGTGCCAGCAGCTTGGCCCCAGGTCCCGGGGAGCTGTTTTTT. This translates into CASSLAPGPGELFF.

The chain joins TRBV6-1 to TRBJ1-2; 7 positions agree with TRBD1. CDR1 MNHNS and CDR2 SASEGT come from the germline V gene. The CDR3 is made up of 16 amino acids. V trimming: 0 bases; J trimming: 6 bases; junction bases outside the gene matches: 10. The CDR3 DNA reads TGTGCCAGCAGTGAAGCCGGAGGGGGCTTCCTGAATGGCTACACCTTC. It specifies CASSEAGGGFLNGYTF.

The rearrangement links TRBV6-2 or TRBV6-3 to TRBJ1-5; D is perhaps TRBD1 (6 bases). The V gene lost 5 bases and the J gene lost 0 bases, with 11 bases spanning the gap. The CDR3 runs to 15 residues. From germline, CDR1 is MNHEY and CDR2 SVGEGT. CDR3 sequence reads: CASSVTGYSNQPQHF. CDR3 in DNA: TGTGCCAGCAGTGTAACAGGGTATAGCAATCAGCCCCAGCATTTT.

This chain uses TRBV6-1 with TRBJ2-7; D not resolved. The V end lost 1 base, the J end lost 2 bases, and 9 bases lay between the germline ends. Germline CDR1 reads MNHNS; CDR2 reads SASEGT. The CDR3 runs to 14 residues. CDR3 residues: CASSEVWLTYEQYV. The CDR3 nucleotides read TGTGCCAGCAGTGAAGTTTGGCTCACCTACGAGCAGTACGTC.

The chain couples TRBV7-3 to TRBJ1-5, with D maybe TRBD1 (5 bases). Germline CDR1 is SGHTA and CDR2 is FQGTGA. With 1 base removed from V and 0 bases from J, the gap between germline ends came to 10 bases. The CDR3 has 16 amino acids. This chain's CDR3 is CASSLSRDHSNQPQHF. The CDR3 coding sequence is TGTGCCAGCAGCTTAAGCAGGGATCATAGCAATCAGCCCCAGCATTTT.

The chain uses TRBV29-1 and TRBJ1-4; 9 nucleotides align to TRBD1. CDR3 length: 14 residues. Germline V CDR1 and CDR2: SQVTM, ANQGSEA. V shed 6 bases and J 3 bases; nucleotides not matched to a gene: 5. CDR3 amino acids: CSVFRTGANEKLFF. For the CDR3, the DNA is TGCAGCGTCTTCCGGACAGGGGCTAATGAAAAACTGTTTTTT.

The J gene is TRBJ1-1, the V gene TRBV9, with 7 bases aligning to TRBD1. After removal of 3 bases from V and 5 bases from J, the junction contained 4 bases not matched to a gene. The V gene's germline CDR1 is SGDLS and CDR2 YYNGEE. The CDR3 length is 13 residues. The CDR3 loop is CASSELQGTEAFF. The DNA of the CDR3 is TGTGCCAGCAGCGAGTTACAGGGGACTGAAGCTTTCTTT. The complete variable domain, with remaining parts taken from reference TRBV9 and TRBJ1-1, reads DSGVTQTPKHLITATGQRVTLRCSPRSGDLSVYWYQQSLDQGLQFLIQYYNGEERAKGNILERFSAQQFPDLHSELNLSSLELGDSALYFCASSELQGTEAFFGQGTRLTVV.

The chain couples TRBV5-1 to TRBJ1-1, with D possibly matching TRBD1 (6 bases). The CDR3 has 15 amino acids. Per germline, CDR1 SGHRS and CDR2 YFSETQ. V dropped 4 bases and J dropped 1 base, with 14 bases sitting between them. In DNA form, the CDR3 reads TGCGCCAGCAGCCGCCCGGACAGTGAGAACACTGAAGCTTTCTTT. This gives the protein CASSRPDSENTEAFF.

V is TRBV5-1 and J is TRBJ2-1; 12 bases align to TRBD2. Germline loops: CDR1 SGHRS, CDR2 YFSETQ. The CDR3 extends over 16 amino acids. V dropped 0 bases and J dropped 8; count of bases not matched to a gene: 6. In DNA, the CDR3 is TGCGCCAGCAGCTTGGAGGTACTAGCGGGGGGTTATGAGCAGTTCTTC. Protein sequence: CASSLEVLAGGYEQFF.

V usage is TRBV19 and J usage is TRBJ1-1; 8 nucleotides line up with TRBD1. The junction had 7 bases not matched to a gene; V was cut back by 6 bases and J by 1 base. The germline gives CDR1 LNHDA, CDR2 SQIVND (reference sequence). The CDR3 consists of 15 residues. DNA for the CDR3: TGTGCCAGTAGGCGACAGGGGAACTCGAACACTGAAGCTTTCTTT. It specifies CASRRQGNSNTEAFF.

The chain joins TRBV30 to TRBJ1-1; D perhaps matches TRBD1 (5 bases). Germline loops: CDR1 GTSNPN, CDR2 SVGIG (reference sequence). The CDR3 length is 13 residues. Trimming pared 4 bases from V and 3 bases from J, leaving 12 bases between. CDR3 nucleotide sequence: TGTGCCTGGAACAAGGGGATGGACACTGAAGCTTTCTTT. Translating it yields CAWNKGMDTEAFF.

The V and J genes are TRBV10-3 and TRBJ2-1; D remains unclear. CDR1 and CDR2 (germline): ENHRY, SYGVKD. CDR3 size: 12 residues. V lost 2 bases to trimming and J lost 5 bases, with 4 bases between them. The CDR3 here is CAISELDNEQFF. For the CDR3, the DNA is TGTGCCATCAGTGAGCTCGACAATGAGCAGTTCTTC.

In DNA, the CDR3 is TGTGCCAGCAGTATAGCGGGAGTCTCCTACAATGAGCAGTTCTTC. Residues: CASSIAGVSYNEQFF. The genes are TRBV2 and TRBJ2-1, with TRBD2 matching 9 bases. Germline assignment: CDR1 SNHLY and CDR2 FYNNEI. The CDR3 loop spans 15 amino acids. Trimming took 5 bases from V and 0 from J; bases not matched to a gene: 2.

In this sample, this clone turned up once. The DNA of the CDR3 is TGTGCCAGCAGTCCTCCCTTCGCGGGGTTAAAGGTCCACAATGAGCAGTTCTTC. Protein: CASSPPFAGLKVHNEQFF. The chain joins TRBV27 to TRBJ2-1, with D perhaps matching TRBD2 (6 bases). V shed 5 bases and J shed 5 bases, with 25 bases lying between them. Looked up from germline, CDR1 is MNHEY and CDR2 is SMNVEV (reference sequence). This CDR3 comprises 18 residues.

This rearrangement joins TRBV5-1 to TRBJ1-1; D is unclear. Trimming shortened V by 2 bases and J by 4 bases, and 9 bases separated the two germline ends. Germline V lookup: CDR1 SGHRS, CDR2 YFSETQ. The CDR3 is 13 residues long. CDR3 DNA: TGCGCCAGCAGCTTAGGAGGGAGCACTGAAGCTTTCTTT. Its protein is CASSLGGSTEAFF.

The gene calls are TRBV19 and TRBJ2-7; unclear D gene. The CDR3 runs to 13 residues. Germline V CDR1 and CDR2: LNHDA, SQIVND (reference sequence). Trimming took 4 bases from V and 3 from J, leaving 10 bases between them. CDR3 residues: CASSSGVNYEQYF. DNA for the CDR3: TGTGCCAGTAGTAGCGGCGTTAACTACGAGCAGTACTTC.

This clone has only a few counts. This sequence joins TRBV10-2 and TRBJ1-5; 12 bases align to TRBD1. Germline lookup yields CDR1 WSHSY and CDR2 SAAADI. The CDR3 contains 15 residues. Trimming took 6 bases from V and 5 from J; bases not matched to a gene: 5. The CDR3 protein is CASSRGQGADQPQHF. In DNA, the CDR3 is TGCGCCAGCAGCAGGGGACAGGGGGCCGATCAGCCCCAGCATTTT.

This chain connects TRBV3-1 (or the pseudogene TRBV3-2) to TRBJ2-2, with TRBD1 as a possible D gene (6 bases). The CDR3 extends over 15 amino acids. Germline V CDR1 and CDR2: LGHDT, YNNKEL (reference sequence). The V end was cut by 4 bases, the J end by 0 bases, with 9 bases between. The CDR3 DNA reads TGTGCCAGCAGCCCCGGGACACCGAACACCGGGGAGCTGTTTTTT. Amino acid sequence: CASSPGTPNTGELFF.

CDR3 sequence (DNA): TGTGCCATCCCCCCCAGGGGACCAGGCGACGAGCAGTACTTC. Translation gives CAIPPRGPGDEQYF. This chain links TRBV2 with TRBJ2-7; D perhaps matches TRBD1 (6 bases). This CDR3 region has 14 residues. CDR1 and CDR2 from the germline V gene are SNHLY and FYNNEI. With 10 bases removed from V and 5 bases from J, the gap between germline ends came to 21 bases. The whole variable domain, remainder taken from reference TRBV2 and TRBJ2-7, is EPEVTQTPSHQVTQMGQEVILRCVPISNHLYFYWYRQILGQKVEFLVSFYNNEISEKSEIFDDQFSVERPDGSNFTLKIRSTKLEDSAMYFCAIPPRGPGDEQYFGPGTRLTVT.

This clone was recorded once. CDR3 sequence: CASTRVGQGAGDTQYF. CDR3 DNA sequence: TGCGCCAGCACCAGGGTGGGACAGGGGGCTGGAGATACGCAGTATTTT. The V call is TRBV5-1, the J call TRBJ2-3, with TRBD1 matching over 12 bases. Germline CDR1 and CDR2: SGHRS and YFSETQ. Trimming removed 6 bases from V and 5 bases from J; junction bases left unmatched: 10. This CDR3 contains 16 residues.